The 19 T cell receptor beta chains below all came from one sample that was sequenced in a study of cytomegalovirus exposure and HLA in healthy donors. The PCR was carried out with 60 Vbeta primers and 13 Jbeta primers. Libraries were prepared by immunoSEQ multiplex PCR; TCRdb keeps only in-frame clonotypes and omits some of them. The sample holds 180,000 or so clones, 60% to 85% seen once. The specimen was PBMCs. Receptors originate from a female donor in good health and CMV-seronegative.

The rearrangement uses TRBV7-9 and TRBJ1-6; 9 bases are a match to TRBD1. Germline CDR1 is SEHNR and CDR2 is FQNEAQ (reference sequence). V was clipped by 0 bases and J by 9 bases; unmatched bases: 3. The CDR3 spans 15 residues. This CDR3 reads CASSLAGTGTSPLHF. CDR3 bases: TGTGCCAGCAGCTTAGCGGGGACAGGGACTTCACCCCTCCACTTT. Based on the CDR3 plus reference TRBV7-9 and TRBJ1-6, the full variable domain is DTGVSQNPRHKITKRGQNVTFRCDPISEHNRLYWYRQTLGQGPEFLTYFQNEAQLEKSRLLSDRFSAERPKGSFSTLEIQRTEQGDSAMYLCASSLAGTGTSPLHFGNGTRLTVT.

This clone was picked up a small number of times. J is TRBJ1-5 and V is TRBV19, with 8 bases fitting TRBD1. V gave up 4 bases and J gave up 8 bases; unmatched junction bases: 4. The CDR3 contains 13 residues. Germline CDR1 LNHDA, CDR2 SQIVND (reference sequence). CDR3 in amino acids: CASSTRGREPQHF. The CDR3 DNA sequence: TGTGCCAGTAGTACCAGGGGGCGCGAGCCCCAGCATTTT. Based on the CDR3 plus reference TRBV19 and TRBJ1-5, the full variable domain is DGGITQSPKYLFRKEGQNVTLSCEQNLNHDAMYWYRQDPGQGLRLIYYSQIVNDFQKGDIAEGYSVSREKKESFPLTVTSAQKNPTAFYLCASSTRGREPQHFGDGTRLSIL.

A few counts support this clone. J is TRBJ1-1 and V is TRBV29-1; the match to TRBD1 covers 7 bases. The CDR3 length is 14 residues. Germline V gives CDR1 SQVTM, CDR2 ANQGSEA. J gave up 6 bases and V 7 bases, and 14 bases lay outside the gene matches. Here the CDR3 reads CSATALTGKAEAFF. The CDR3 DNA reads as TGCAGCGCCACTGCCTTGACAGGGAAGGCTGAAGCTTTCTTT.

This clone was seen a handful of times. This chain links TRBV7-2 with TRBJ2-2, with 7 bases identical to TRBD1. Germline lookup yields CDR1 SGHTA and CDR2 FQGNSA. The V gene end was trimmed by 5 bases and the J gene end by 7 bases; junction bases not matched to a gene: 10. The CDR3 is 15 amino acids. This chain's CDR3 is CASSTYRGRGGELFF. As DNA, the CDR3 is TGTGCCAGCAGCACTTACAGGGGCAGGGGCGGGGAGCTGTTTTTT.

The chain joins TRBV2 to TRBJ2-7; TRBD1 might be the D (5 bases). Germline V gives CDR1 SNHLY, CDR2 FYNNEI. CDR3 length equals 14 residues. The germline V and J ends were trimmed by 4 bases and 2 bases, with 12 bases remaining between them. CDR3 coding DNA: TGTGCCAGCAGTGCGGCGACAGCAGCCTACGAGCAGTACTTC. This translates into CASSAATAAYEQYF.

This clone was seen once. The chain links TRBV6-6 to TRBJ2-3, with TRBD1 matching over 7 bases. Germline-derived CDR1 and CDR2 are MNHNY and SVGAGI (reference sequence). The CDR3 runs 15 residues. With 2 bases clipped from V and 1 base from J, the junction kept 3 bases outside the gene matches. The CDR3 DNA sequence: TGTGCCAGCAGTTACAGGGGGCGGCGCACAGATACGCAGTATTTT. It translates to CASSYRGRRTDTQYF.

This chain joins TRBV29-1 and TRBJ1-4, with 7 nucleotides matching TRBD1. This CDR3 has 14 residues. The V and J ends lost 7 bases and 4 bases, in that order; junction bases with no gene match: 9. CDR1 SQVTM and CDR2 ANQGSEA come from the germline V gene. The CDR3 DNA sequence: TGCAGCGCCGAGGGGGCGGTGGGTAATGAAAAACTGTTTTTT. The encoded protein is CSAEGAVGNEKLFF.

The chain recombines TRBV5-4 with TRBJ2-7; perhaps TRBD1 as D (5 bases). From germline, CDR1 is SGHNT and CDR2 YYREEE (reference sequence). V gave up 0 bases and J gave up 3 bases, with 10 bases separating them. The CDR3 has 14 residues. This CDR3 reads CASSLGPQGYEQYF. The CDR3 nucleotides are TGTGCCAGCAGCTTGGGGCCGCAGGGCTACGAGCAGTACTTC. The whole variable domain, remainder taken from reference TRBV5-4 and TRBJ2-7, is ETGVTQSPTHLIKTRGQQVTLRCSSQSGHNTVSWYQQALGQGPQFIFQYYREEENGRGNFPPRFSGLQFPNYSSELNVNALELDDSALYLCASSLGPQGYEQYFGPGTRLTVT.

This chain links TRBV5-3 with TRBJ1-3; TRBD1 agrees at 7 bases. TRBV5-3 is designated an ORF whose function remains uncertain. This CDR3 has 21 amino acids. The trim removed 4 bases at V and 0 bases at J, leaving 22 bases unmatched. The CDR3 nucleotides are TGTGCCAGAAGCGCCTGTCAGGGGGTAAATGAAGCGGGAGACTCTGGAAACACCATATATTTT. Amino acids: CARSACQGVNEAGDSGNTIYF.

The chain uses TRBV7-2 and TRBJ1-4, with D perhaps TRBD1 (5 bases). Germline V gene sequence: CDR1 SGHTA, CDR2 FQGNSA. This CDR3 contains 15 residues. Deletions cut 3 bases from V and 3 bases from J, with 11 bases between. CDR3 sequence (DNA): TGTGCCAGCAGCTTCACTCAGGGCTCTAATGAAAAACTGTTTTTT. Protein sequence: CASSFTQGSNEKLFF.

For this clone: One end of the junction is discordant with germline, which a read error may explain. Here the CDR3 DNA reads TGCGCCAGCAGTAAAAGAGCGGGAGATCGTGACAATGAGCGGTTCTTC. Protein product: CASSKRAGDRDNERFF. This chain connects TRBV10-1 to TRBJ2-1, with 8 bases matching TRBD2. The germline V gene encodes CDR1 WNHNN and CDR2 SYGVQD (reference sequence). The CDR3 sequence is 16 residues long.

This clone was seen once. This chain links TRBV28 with TRBJ1-6, with D possibly matching TRBD1 (6 bases). CDR1 MDHEN and CDR2 SYDVKM come from the germline V gene. This CDR3 spans 15 amino acids. With 3 bases removed from V and 7 bases from J, the gap between germline ends came to 13 bases. CDR3 coding DNA: TGTGCCAGCAGTTTTGCAGGGGCTCGCAATTCACCCCTCCACTTT. It translates to CASSFAGARNSPLHF.

The gene calls are TRBV18 and TRBJ2-5, with TRBD1 identical over 9 bases. CDR1 is KGHSH, CDR2 LQKENI, per germline. V lost 3 bases to trimming and J lost 7 bases; unmatched junction nucleotides: 9. This CDR3 contains 15 residues. The DNA for the CDR3 is TGTGCCAGCTCACCTCCAACAGGGGGCCGGGGGACCCAGTACTTC. Encoded protein: CASSPPTGGRGTQYF.

The rearrangement joins TRBV28 to TRBJ1-6, with D perhaps TRBD1 (6 bases). V was cut by 5 bases and J by 8 bases, with 25 bases left in between. The CDR3 spans 18 residues. From germline, CDR1 is MDHEN and CDR2 SYDVKM. DNA for the CDR3: TGTGCCAGCAGTCTACCCCTCACCGAAACAGGGTCCCATTCACCCCTCCACTTT. Encoded protein: CASSLPLTETGSHSPLHF.

This rearrangement joins TRBV4-2 to TRBJ2-7; D perhaps matches TRBD2 (6 bases). Germline CDR1 and CDR2: LGHNA and YNFKEQ. V was pared by 1 base and J by 3 bases, with 19 bases between. This CDR3 is built from 17 residues. The CDR3 sequence is CASSQALRAGSFYEQYF. CDR3 nucleotides: TGTGCCAGCAGCCAAGCCCTAAGGGCCGGGAGCTTCTACGAGCAGTACTTC.

J is TRBJ2-3 and V is TRBV7-3, with 8 bases matching TRBD2. The CDR3 runs to 15 residues. Unmatched junction bases numbered 2, after V lost 3 bases and J lost 0 bases. The germline gives CDR1 SGHTA, CDR2 FQGTGA. The CDR3 nucleotides are TGTGCCAGCAGCTTTAGCGGGATCAGCACAGATACGCAGTATTTT. Residues: CASSFSGISTDTQYF.

The chain recombines TRBV6-5 with TRBJ1-1; TRBD1 agrees at 7 bases. The CDR3 contains 14 residues. CDR1 and CDR2 (germline): MNHEY, SVGAGI. The J segment lost 5 bases and the V segment lost 3 bases, leaving 6 bases of the junction unmatched. This CDR3 reads CASSYEGAQTEAFF. The DNA for the CDR3 is TGTGCCAGCAGTTATGAGGGGGCGCAGACTGAAGCTTTCTTT.

This clone turned up a few times. J is TRBJ2-7 and V is TRBV11-2, with 8 bases that match TRBD1. Germline CDR1 SGHAT, CDR2 FQNNGV. V lost 5 bases and J lost 3; bases outside the gene matches: 9. The CDR3 consists of 15 residues. The CDR3 nucleotides read TGTGCCAGCAGCCCAAGACAGGGGCCCAACTACGAGCAGTACTTC. Protein sequence: CASSPRQGPNYEQYF. Variable domain in full (rest from reference TRBV11-2 and TRBJ2-7): EAGVAQSPRYKIIEKRQSVAFWCNPISGHATLYWYQQILGQGPKLLIQFQNNGVVDDSQLPKDRFSAERLKGVDSTLKIQPAKLEDSAVYLCASSPRQGPNYEQYFGPGTRLTVT.

This clone showed up just once. The J gene is TRBJ2-7, the V gene TRBV6-5; D is ambiguous. V lost 2 bases, J lost 3 bases, and 11 bases lay in between. The CDR3 loop spans 14 amino acids. Germline CDR1 is MNHEY and CDR2 is SVGAGI. CDR3 in amino acids: CASSYRMPGYEQYF. CDR3 in DNA: TGTGCCAGCAGTTACCGGATGCCGGGCTACGAGCAGTACTTC.